This T cell receptor beta chain was captured in a study of shared clonotypes between healthy human individuals. Study information: Used for every donor were three CD4 naive, three CD4 memory, two CD8 naive and one CD8 memory plate.

The CDR3 consists of 17 residues. Germline V lookup: CDR1 MDHEN, CDR2 SYDVKM. The V segment lost 6 bases and the J segment 0 bases; nucleotides outside the gene matches: 12. CD45RO-negative, CCR7-positively selected cells formed the naive CD8 fraction, excluding terminally differentiated effector memory CD45RA+ cells. Libraries were prepared by immunoSEQ multiplex PCR; TCRdb keeps only in-frame clonotypes and omits some of them. The sample records around 580,000 clones, roughly 98% being singletons. The receptor was isolated from a man aged 25-40 years in good health. Sequenced sample: naive CD8+ T cells sorted from blood. The genes are TRBV28 and TRBJ1-2; 8 bases match TRBD1. In DNA form, the CDR3 reads TGTGCCAGCAGGGGCGGGGACAGGAGCTTCCCTAACTATGGCTACACCTTC. This encodes CASRGGDRSFPNYGYTF.